One sample yielded the 21 T cell receptor beta chains listed below, sequenced in a study of blood T cell repertoires in COVID-19. Assay: immunoSEQ multiplex PCR; the TCRdb copy retains only in-frame clones and omits some. The sample shows 150,000 to 180,000 clones, roughly 84% of them seen only once. Material for sequencing was peripheral blood. The receptor source for this set is a woman between 55 and 75 years old with COVID-19, enrolled during active disease.

In its sample, this clone was seen once. The chain has TRBV7-3 and TRBJ1-1; possible D gene TRBD1, 6 bases. V was trimmed by 5 bases and J by 1 base, leaving 26 bases between them. There are 19 residues in the CDR3. Per germline, CDR1 SGHTA and CDR2 FQGTGA. CDR3 loop: CASSPNSLRGGDSNTEAFF. In nucleotides, the CDR3 is TGTGCCAGCAGCCCTAACTCCCTCAGGGGAGGGGATTCGAACACTGAAGCTTTCTTT.

The J gene is TRBJ2-7, the V gene TRBV10-3, with a possible D match to TRBD1 (6 bases). This CDR3 region has 14 residues. Germline CDR1 reads ENHRY; CDR2 reads SYGVKD. With 3 bases removed from V and 2 bases from J, the gap between germline ends came to 11 bases. The CDR3 sequence: CAISEGGIPYEQYF. The CDR3 DNA reads TGTGCCATCAGTGAAGGGGGAATCCCCTACGAGCAGTACTTC.

V is TRBV20-1 and J is TRBJ2-7; a possible D gene is TRBD1 (5 bases). Between the trimmed V and J ends, which lost 3 bases and 4 bases, there was a span of 10 bases. The CDR3 loop spans 12 amino acids. Germline CDR1 DFQATT, CDR2 SNEGSKA (reference sequence). The CDR3 sequence: CSASERQYEQYF. DNA for the CDR3: TGCAGTGCTAGTGAAAGACAGTACGAGCAGTACTTC.

V and J are TRBV2 and TRBJ1-6, with D maybe TRBD1 (6 bases). From germline, CDR1 is SNHLY and CDR2 FYNNEI. The CDR3 length is 16 residues. V was clipped by 2 bases and J by 10 bases, with 18 bases between them. The CDR3 loop is CASSELLPGGQSPLHF. Written as DNA, the CDR3 is TGTGCCAGCAGTGAACTTCTCCCGGGGGGGCAGTCACCCCTCCACTTT.

The chain recombines TRBV27 with TRBJ2-2; the D gene is possibly TRBD2 (5 bases). CDR3 length equals 16 residues. Germline V gene sequence: CDR1 MNHEY, CDR2 SMNVEV (reference sequence). The germline V and J ends were trimmed by 6 bases and 1 base, with 15 bases remaining between them. CDR3 sequence reads: CASRALALGNTGELFF. CDR3 DNA: TGTGCCAGCAGAGCTCTCGCACTAGGGAACACCGGGGAGCTGTTTTTT.

The chain links TRBV27 to TRBJ2-5; maybe TRBD2 (5 bases). The V end lost 7 bases, the J end lost 5 bases, and 14 bases lay between the germline ends. Per germline, CDR1 MNHEY and CDR2 SMNVEV (reference sequence). The CDR3 runs 13 residues. CDR3 nucleotides: TGTGCCAGCAATCCGGGGAAGTGGGAGACCCAGTACTTC. Translation gives CASNPGKWETQYF.

V gene TRBV6-5 combines with J gene TRBJ2-7, with D possibly TRBD1 on 6 matching bases. The CDR3 is 13 residues long. Deletions cut 6 bases from V and 7 bases from J, with 16 bases between. Germline V lookup: CDR1 MNHEY, CDR2 SVGAGI. CDR3 coding DNA: TGTGCCAGCAGCCCCCTCAGGGGCGCTGAGCAGTACTTC. Residues: CASSPLRGAEQYF.

Only one count was recorded for this clone. The V call is TRBV19, the J call TRBJ1-1; D is possibly TRBD1 (6 bases). The ends were cut back, 3 bases at V and 4 bases at J, with 9 bases in the middle. From germline, CDR1 is LNHDA and CDR2 SQIVND (reference sequence). This CDR3 region has 13 residues. The CDR3 nucleotides are TGTGCCAGTAGTATCAGCAGGGGCACTGAAGCTTTCTTT. Encoded protein: CASSISRGTEAFF.

The chain has TRBV5-1 and TRBJ2-7, with D uncertain. There are 14 residues in the CDR3. Trimming removed 0 bases at V and 1 base at J, with 8 bases between. CDR1 is SGHRS and CDR2 is YFSETQ in the germline V gene. The DNA for the CDR3 is TGCGCCAGCAGCTTGGAACTGTCTTCCTACGAGCAGTACTTC. Its protein is CASSLELSSYEQYF. Combining the CDR3 with reference TRBV5-1 and TRBJ2-7 gives the whole variable domain KAGVTQTPRYLIKTRGQQVTLSCSPISGHRSVSWYQQTPGQGLQFLFEYFSETQRNKGNFPGRFSGRQFSNSRSEMNVSTLELGDSALYLCASSLELSSYEQYFGPGTRLTVT.

The CDR3 DNA follows: TGTGCCAGCAGTGAAGCCTTGCTGGGCCCGGAAGGATATTTTGAAAAACTGTTTTTT. Its translation: CASSEALLGPEGYFEKLFF. The rearrangement joins TRBV6-1 to TRBJ1-4; D gene ambiguous. Germline V gene sequence: CDR1 MNHNS, CDR2 SASEGT. V shed 0 bases and J shed 7 bases, with 24 bases lying between them. This CDR3 spans 19 amino acids.

This chain uses TRBV13 with TRBJ1-1; no reliable D call. The CDR3 covers 14 residues. V was clipped by 8 bases and J by 5 bases, with 18 bases between them. Germline lookup yields CDR1 PRHDT and CDR2 FYEKMQ (reference sequence). CDR3 coding DNA: TGTGCCAGCTGTCTCGGGAGCACGGGAACTGAAGCTTTCTTT. The encoded protein is CASCLGSTGTEAFF.

The rearrangement links TRBV3-1 (or the pseudogene TRBV3-2) to TRBJ1-4; tentative D call: TRBD1 (5 bases). This CDR3 has 14 amino acids. V was shortened by 7 bases and J by 10 bases, with 19 bases between the two germline ends. Germline V CDR1 and CDR2: LGHDT, YNNKEL (reference sequence). The CDR3 region has the DNA TGTGCCAGCACCCCGGACACGACGCGGAGAAAACTGTTTTTT. This encodes CASTPDTTRRKLFF.

The rearrangement links TRBV2 to TRBJ2-5, with D tentatively TRBD2 (6 bases). CDR1 and CDR2 from the germline V gene are SNHLY and FYNNEI. The CDR3 totals 15 residues. The V end lost 3 bases, the J end lost 4 bases, and 15 bases lay between the germline ends. This CDR3 is CASSEDQGGTETQYF. The CDR3 DNA follows: TGTGCCAGCAGTGAGGATCAGGGAGGAACAGAGACCCAGTACTTC.

The J gene is TRBJ1-6, the V gene TRBV3-1 (or the pseudogene TRBV3-2), with D possibly matching TRBD1 (5 bases). The CDR3 is 14 residues long. The germline V gene encodes CDR1 LGHDT and CDR2 YNNKEL (reference sequence). V was shortened by 3 bases and J by 10 bases, with 13 bases between the two germline ends. The chain's CDR3 is CASSQEGVRSPLHF. The CDR3 nucleotides are TGTGCCAGCAGCCAGGAAGGGGTGAGGTCACCCCTCCACTTT.

V and J are TRBV27 and TRBJ1-1, with 10 bases that match TRBD1. The germline CDR1 and CDR2 sequences are MNHEY and SMNVEV (reference sequence). The V and J ends lost 4 bases and 8 bases, in that order; junction bases with no gene match: 7. The CDR3 consists of 14 residues. CDR3 nucleotide sequence: TGTGCCAGCAGTTCTCGGGACAGGGGATGGGAAGCTTTCTTT. Translated: CASSSRDRGWEAFF.

This clone showed up just once. This CDR3 reads CASSIRRQGAMSSGNTIYF. The CDR3 nucleotides are TGTGCCAGTAGTATAAGGAGGCAAGGAGCCATGAGCTCTGGAAACACCATATATTTT. This chain connects TRBV19 to TRBJ1-3; D unresolved. CDR1 is LNHDA, CDR2 SQIVND, per germline (reference sequence). Between the trimmed V and J ends, which lost 2 bases and 0 bases, there was a span of 20 bases. The CDR3 length is 19 residues.

This sequence joins TRBV29-1 and TRBJ1-4; TRBD1 is a possible D gene (6 bases). Trimming pared 6 bases from V and 3 bases from J, leaving 8 bases between. The CDR3 extends over 12 amino acids. CDR1 and CDR2 from the germline V gene are SQVTM and ANQGSEA. This chain's CDR3 is CSVTGSNEKLFF. The CDR3, as DNA: TGCAGCGTGACAGGTTCTAATGAAAAACTGTTTTTT.

This chain connects TRBV5-6 to TRBJ2-1, with 7 bases aligning to TRBD2. The CDR3 contains 16 residues. Germline CDR1 reads SGHDT; CDR2 reads YYEEEE. The trim removed 0 bases at V and 3 bases at J, leaving 6 bases unmatched. The CDR3 loop reads CASSLAGGSVYNEQFF. The CDR3 DNA follows: TGTGCCAGCAGCTTGGCGGGCGGGAGTGTCTACAATGAGCAGTTCTTC.

V gene TRBV6-2 or TRBV6-3 combines with J gene TRBJ1-6; D call uncertain. The ends were cut back, 0 bases at V and 12 bases at J, with 15 bases in the middle. The germline V gene encodes CDR1 MNHEY and CDR2 SVGEGT. This CDR3 spans 15 amino acids. The CDR3 sequence: CASSYSSIREKPLHF. CDR3 DNA sequence: TGTGCCAGCAGTTACTCGTCCATTAGGGAGAAACCCCTCCACTTT.

The chain couples TRBV18 to TRBJ1-1; no firm D call. This CDR3 has 15 amino acids. Trimming took off 6 bases at V and 5 bases at J, with 19 bases between the two ends. Germline CDR1 KGHSH, CDR2 LQKENI. The CDR3 protein is CASSFQKGRGTEAFF. In nucleotides, the CDR3 is TGTGCCAGCTCGTTTCAAAAAGGACGGGGTACTGAAGCTTTCTTT.

The chain carries TRBV6-1 and TRBJ1-2; 8 nucleotides align to TRBD1. This CDR3 spans 16 amino acids. J gave up 3 bases and V 4 bases, and 10 bases lay outside the gene matches. Germline loops: CDR1 MNHNS, CDR2 SASEGT. CDR3 nucleotide sequence: TGTGCCAGCAGTGCTGACAGGGGATCGCTCCACTATGGCTACACCTTC. Protein product: CASSADRGSLHYGYTF.